These 14 T cell receptor beta chains came from one sample sequenced in a study of tumor T cells in aggressive B-cell lymphoma. Sequencing used immunoSEQ multiplex PCR; TCRdb keeps in-frame clones, though not all of them. The profile shows approximately 1,200 clones, roughly 84% of them singletons. Sequencing used tumor tissue. The source of these receptors is an adult with diffuse large B cell lymphoma.

This clone has a single count. The J gene is TRBJ2-7, the V gene TRBV6-1; a weak D match, TRBD1 (5 bases). The CDR3 covers 15 residues. The germline CDR1 and CDR2 sequences are MNHNS and SASEGT. V was cut by 2 bases and J by 2 bases, with 13 bases left in between. The chain's CDR3 is CASSENRLGPYEQYV. The DNA of the CDR3 is TGTGCCAGCAGTGAAAACAGGCTGGGCCCCTACGAGCAGTACGTC.

Here the CDR3 reads CASSLESVNTEAFF. CDR3 nucleotides: TGTGCCAGCAGCTTAGAATCGGTGAACACTGAAGCTTTCTTT. The J gene is TRBJ1-1, the V gene TRBV7-9; D call uncertain. Germline values: CDR1 SEHNR, CDR2 FQNEAQ (reference sequence). V shed 1 base and J shed 0 bases, with 6 bases lying between them. The CDR3 length is 14 residues. The variable domain in full, with the rest retrieved from reference TRBV7-9 and TRBJ1-1, is DTGVSQNPRHKITKRGQNVTFRCDPISEHNRLYWYRQTLGQGPEFLTYFQNEAQLEKSRLLSDRFSAERPKGSFSTLEIQRTEQGDSAMYLCASSLESVNTEAFFGQGTRLTVV.

This chain joins TRBV19 and TRBJ2-3; 7 bases are a match to TRBD1. With 4 bases clipped from V and 0 bases from J, the junction kept 7 bases outside the gene matches. The germline V gene has CDR1 LNHDA and CDR2 SQIVND (reference sequence). The CDR3 is 16 amino acids. CDR3 amino acids: CASSTTGVKSTDTQYF. The CDR3 DNA sequence: TGTGCCAGTAGTACAACAGGGGTTAAGAGCACAGATACGCAGTATTTT.

J is TRBJ1-1 and V is TRBV18; D gene ambiguous. The CDR3 spans 14 residues. Germline V gene sequence: CDR1 KGHSH, CDR2 LQKENI. Deletions cut 2 bases from V and 4 bases from J, with 11 bases between. The CDR3 DNA reads TGTGCCAGCTCACCAACTCGAGAGGGCACTGAAGCTTTCTTT. Encoded protein: CASSPTREGTEAFF.

The chain has TRBV27 and TRBJ1-5, with D perhaps matching TRBD1 (6 bases). The germline gives CDR1 MNHEY, CDR2 SMNVEV (reference sequence). This CDR3 is built from 15 residues. V dropped 2 bases and J dropped 0 bases, with 8 bases sitting between them. The CDR3 DNA is TGTGCCAGCAGTTTAGCAGGGGTTAGCAATCAGCCCCAGCATTTT. Translating gives CASSLAGVSNQPQHF.

CDR3 loop: CASSQRGQGAYEQYF. The DNA of the CDR3 is TGTGCCAGCAGCCAGAGGGGACAGGGGGCTTACGAGCAGTACTTC. The chain carries TRBV4-2 and TRBJ2-7, with TRBD1 matching over 12 bases. The CDR3 loop spans 15 amino acids. Losses at the gene ends were 3 bases for V and 4 bases for J; bases not matched to a gene: 4. CDR1 and CDR2 (germline): LGHNA, YNFKEQ.

There are a few counts of this clone. J is TRBJ1-6 and V is TRBV4-1, with D perhaps matching TRBD1 (5 bases). The CDR3 loop spans 15 amino acids. The germline gives CDR1 MGHRA, CDR2 YSYEKL. V lost 0 bases and J 6 bases, leaving 9 bases between the germline ends. This CDR3 is CASSQDGQGNSPLHF. CDR3 sequence (DNA): TGCGCCAGCAGCCAAGATGGTCAGGGTAATTCACCCCTCCACTTT.

The rearrangement uses TRBV5-1 and TRBJ2-3, with 7 bases matching TRBD2. The junction had 16 bases not matched to a gene; V was cut back by 5 bases and J by 4 bases. Germline CDR1 and CDR2: SGHRS and YFSETQ. This CDR3 is 17 amino acids long. The CDR3 region is CASSLTSGTTVADTQYF. The CDR3 bases are TGCGCCAGCAGTTTAACCTCCGGGACTACGGTGGCAGATACGCAGTATTTT.

In nucleotides, the CDR3 is TGTGCCAGCAGTCCCCGCGTGCATCAGCCCCAGCATTTT. The encoded protein is CASSPRVHQPQHF. The chain carries TRBV27 and TRBJ1-5; D is unclear. Trimming cost V 5 bases and J 5 bases, with 10 bases left between them. Germline V gives CDR1 MNHEY, CDR2 SMNVEV (reference sequence). The CDR3 contains 13 residues.

This clone came up a few times. The genes are TRBV15 and TRBJ1-4; 8 nucleotides match TRBD1. Losses at the gene ends were 5 bases for V and 3 bases for J; bases not matched to a gene: 5. The CDR3 contains 15 residues. In germline, CDR1 is LNHNV, CDR2 YYDKDF (reference sequence). CDR3 bases: TGTGCCACCAGCGGACAGGGTTATGCTAATGAAAAACTGTTTTTT. It is translated as CATSGQGYANEKLFF.

V is TRBV28 and J is TRBJ1-5; 9 bases align to TRBD1. Losses at the gene ends were 6 bases for V and 7 bases for J; bases not matched to a gene: 10. The CDR3 loop spans 15 amino acids. CDR1 is MDHEN, CDR2 SYDVKM, per germline. The CDR3 sequence: CASSRRTGVMQPQHF. The CDR3, as DNA: TGTGCCAGCAGCCGGAGGACAGGGGTTATGCAGCCCCAGCATTTT.

The chain is built from TRBV6-5 and TRBJ1-1, with D perhaps TRBD1 (6 bases). V was trimmed by 8 bases and J by 11 bases, leaving 15 bases between them. The CDR3 runs to 11 residues. Germline assignment: CDR1 MNHEY and CDR2 SVGAGI. CDR3 coding DNA: TGTGCCAGCGAGTTTCAGGGGATGGCTTTCTTT. As protein: CASEFQGMAFF.

This sequence joins TRBV30 and TRBJ1-1; D may be TRBD1 (5 bases). The CDR3 is made up of 14 amino acids. Between the trimmed V and J ends, which lost 8 bases and 5 bases, there was a span of 21 bases. The germline V gene encodes CDR1 GTSNPN and CDR2 SVGIG (reference sequence). DNA of the CDR3: TGTGCCGGAGAAGCAAGGGGCGCGAAAACTGAAGCTTTCTTT. Translated: CAGEARGAKTEAFF.

The rearrangement joins TRBV15 to TRBJ1-5; D possibly corresponds to TRBD1 (6 bases). Germline loops: CDR1 LNHNV, CDR2 YYDKDF (reference sequence). V was trimmed by 1 base and J by 0 bases, leaving 16 bases between them. CDR3 size: 18 residues. The CDR3 sequence is CATSRGLRDNYSNQPQHF. The CDR3 nucleotides read TGTGCCACCAGCAGAGGGCTGAGGGACAATTATAGCAATCAGCCCCAGCATTTT.